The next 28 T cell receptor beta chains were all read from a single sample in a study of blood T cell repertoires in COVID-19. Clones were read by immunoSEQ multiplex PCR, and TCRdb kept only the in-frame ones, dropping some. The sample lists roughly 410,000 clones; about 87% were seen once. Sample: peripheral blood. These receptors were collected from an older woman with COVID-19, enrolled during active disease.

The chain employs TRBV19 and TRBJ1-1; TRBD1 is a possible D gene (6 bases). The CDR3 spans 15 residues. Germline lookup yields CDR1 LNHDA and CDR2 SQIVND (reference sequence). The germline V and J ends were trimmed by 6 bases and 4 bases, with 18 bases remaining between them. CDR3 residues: CASSHLTGGGTEAFF. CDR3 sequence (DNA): TGTGCCAGTAGCCACTTGACGGGGGGCGGCACTGAAGCTTTCTTT.

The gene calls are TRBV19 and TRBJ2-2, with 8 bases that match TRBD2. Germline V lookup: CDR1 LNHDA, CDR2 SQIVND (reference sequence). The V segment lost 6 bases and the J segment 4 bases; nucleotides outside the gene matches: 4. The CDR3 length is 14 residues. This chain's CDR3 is CASSIRGGTGELFF. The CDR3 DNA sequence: TGTGCCAGTAGCATTCGGGGGGGCACCGGGGAGCTGTTTTTT.

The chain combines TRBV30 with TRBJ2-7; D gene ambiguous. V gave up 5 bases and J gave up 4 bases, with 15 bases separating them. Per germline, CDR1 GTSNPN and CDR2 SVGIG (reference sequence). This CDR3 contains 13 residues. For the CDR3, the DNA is TGTGCCTGGGAACACGATCGTCGTTACGAGCAGTACTTC. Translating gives CAWEHDRRYEQYF.

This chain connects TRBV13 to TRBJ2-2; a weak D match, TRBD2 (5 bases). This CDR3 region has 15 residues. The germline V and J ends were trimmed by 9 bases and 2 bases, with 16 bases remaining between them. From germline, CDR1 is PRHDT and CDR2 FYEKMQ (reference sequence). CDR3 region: CASLRRLINTGELFF. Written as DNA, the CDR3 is TGTGCCAGTTTACGAAGACTAATAAACACCGGGGAGCTGTTTTTT.

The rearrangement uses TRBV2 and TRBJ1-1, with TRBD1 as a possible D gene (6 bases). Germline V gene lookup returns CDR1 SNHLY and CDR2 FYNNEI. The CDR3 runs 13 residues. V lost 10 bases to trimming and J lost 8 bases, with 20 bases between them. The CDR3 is CATRPGGSPEAFF. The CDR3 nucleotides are TGTGCCACCCGACCGGGGGGCTCTCCAGAAGCTTTCTTT. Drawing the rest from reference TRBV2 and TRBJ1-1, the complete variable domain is EPEVTQTPSHQVTQMGQEVILRCVPISNHLYFYWYRQILGQKVEFLVSFYNNEISEKSEIFDDQFSVERPDGSNFTLKIRSTKLEDSAMYFCATRPGGSPEAFFGQGTRLTVV.

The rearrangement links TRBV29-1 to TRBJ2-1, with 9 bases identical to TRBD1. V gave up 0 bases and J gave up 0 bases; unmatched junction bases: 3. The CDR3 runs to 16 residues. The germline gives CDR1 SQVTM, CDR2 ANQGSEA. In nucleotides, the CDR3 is TGCAGCGTTGAAGAAGGGACAGGGAGCTCCTACAATGAGCAGTTCTTC. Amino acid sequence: CSVEEGTGSSYNEQFF.

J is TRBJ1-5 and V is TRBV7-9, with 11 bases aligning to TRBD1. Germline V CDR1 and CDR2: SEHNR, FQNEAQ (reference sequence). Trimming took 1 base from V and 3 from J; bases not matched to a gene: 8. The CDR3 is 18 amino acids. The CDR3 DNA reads TGTGCCAGCAGCTTAGGGACAGGGGGCAACCCCTACAATCAGCCCCAGCATTTT. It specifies CASSLGTGGNPYNQPQHF.

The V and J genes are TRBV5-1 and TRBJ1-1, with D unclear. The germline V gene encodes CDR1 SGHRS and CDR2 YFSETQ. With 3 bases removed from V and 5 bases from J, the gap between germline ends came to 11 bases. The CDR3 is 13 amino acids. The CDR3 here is CASSSLVGTEAFF. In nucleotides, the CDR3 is TGCGCCAGCAGCTCGTTGGTCGGTACTGAAGCTTTCTTT.

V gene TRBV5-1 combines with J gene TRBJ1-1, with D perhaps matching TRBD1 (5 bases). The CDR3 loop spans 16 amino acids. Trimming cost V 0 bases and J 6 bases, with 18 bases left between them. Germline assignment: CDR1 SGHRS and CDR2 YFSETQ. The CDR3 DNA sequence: TGCGCCAGCAGCTTGGCCATGGCAGGGTTGGTTTCTGAAGCTTTCTTT. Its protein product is CASSLAMAGLVSEAFF.

DNA for the CDR3: TGTGCCAGCAGCGCAAGACCTAGCTCCTACGAGCAGTACTTC. Protein: CASSARPSSYEQYF. The chain joins TRBV9 to TRBJ2-7; D is uncertain. Trimming removed 3 bases from V and 0 bases from J, with 10 bases in between. CDR1 and CDR2 from the germline V gene are SGDLS and YYNGEE. The CDR3 loop spans 14 amino acids.

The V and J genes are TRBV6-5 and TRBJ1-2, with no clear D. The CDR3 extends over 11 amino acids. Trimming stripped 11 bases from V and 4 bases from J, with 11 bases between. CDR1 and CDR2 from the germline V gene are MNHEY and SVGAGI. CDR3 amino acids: CAVFTGYGYTF. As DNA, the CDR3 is TGTGCCGTATTCACCGGCTATGGCTACACCTTC.

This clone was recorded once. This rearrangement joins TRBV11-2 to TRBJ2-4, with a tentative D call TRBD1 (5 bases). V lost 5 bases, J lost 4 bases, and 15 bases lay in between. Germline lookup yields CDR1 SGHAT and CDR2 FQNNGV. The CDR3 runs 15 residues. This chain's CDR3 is CASSANTGSKNIQYF. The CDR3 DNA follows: TGTGCCAGCAGCGCAAACACAGGATCGAAAAACATTCAGTACTTC.

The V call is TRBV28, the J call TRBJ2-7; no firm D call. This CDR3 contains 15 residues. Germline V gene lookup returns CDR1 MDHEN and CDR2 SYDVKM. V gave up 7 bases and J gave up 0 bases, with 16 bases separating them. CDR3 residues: CASTTERRTSYEQYF. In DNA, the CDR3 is TGTGCCAGCACCACTGAGAGGAGAACCTCCTACGAGCAGTACTTC.

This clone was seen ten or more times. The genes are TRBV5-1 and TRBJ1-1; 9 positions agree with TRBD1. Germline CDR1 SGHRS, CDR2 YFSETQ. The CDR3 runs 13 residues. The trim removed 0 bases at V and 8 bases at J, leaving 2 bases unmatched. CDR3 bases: TGCGCCAGCAGCTTGGGGGACAGGGAAGAAGCTTTCTTT. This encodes CASSLGDREEAFF. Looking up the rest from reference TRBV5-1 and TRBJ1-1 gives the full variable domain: KAGVTQTPRYLIKTRGQQVTLSCSPISGHRSVSWYQQTPGQGLQFLFEYFSETQRNKGNFPGRFSGRQFSNSRSEMNVSTLELGDSALYLCASSLGDREEAFFGQGTRLTVV.

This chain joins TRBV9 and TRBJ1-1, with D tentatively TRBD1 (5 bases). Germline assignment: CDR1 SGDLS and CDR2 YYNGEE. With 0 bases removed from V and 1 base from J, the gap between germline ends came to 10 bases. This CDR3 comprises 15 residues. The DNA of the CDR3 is TGTGCCAGCAGCGTAGCCGCGGGGGGGAACACTGAAGCTTTCTTT. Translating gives CASSVAAGGNTEAFF.

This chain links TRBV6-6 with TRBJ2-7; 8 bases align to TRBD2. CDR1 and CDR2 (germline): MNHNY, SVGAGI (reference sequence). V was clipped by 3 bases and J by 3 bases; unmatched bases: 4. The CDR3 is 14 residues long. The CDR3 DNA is TGTGCCAGCAGTTATGGGGCGGGGGGCTACGAGCAGTACTTC. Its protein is CASSYGAGGYEQYF.

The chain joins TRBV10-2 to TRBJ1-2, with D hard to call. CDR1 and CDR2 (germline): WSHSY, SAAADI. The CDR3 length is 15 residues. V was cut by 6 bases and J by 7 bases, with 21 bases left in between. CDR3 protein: CASRSSGGMLLGYTF. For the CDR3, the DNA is TGCGCCAGCAGAAGCAGTGGAGGGATGCTCCTTGGCTACACCTTC.

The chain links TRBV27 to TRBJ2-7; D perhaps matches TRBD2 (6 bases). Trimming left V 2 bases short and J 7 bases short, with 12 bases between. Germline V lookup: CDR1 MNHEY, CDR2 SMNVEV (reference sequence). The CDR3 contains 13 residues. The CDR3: CASSLAAGREQYF. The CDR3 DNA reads TGTGCCAGCAGTTTAGCGGCGGGACGGGAGCAGTACTTC.

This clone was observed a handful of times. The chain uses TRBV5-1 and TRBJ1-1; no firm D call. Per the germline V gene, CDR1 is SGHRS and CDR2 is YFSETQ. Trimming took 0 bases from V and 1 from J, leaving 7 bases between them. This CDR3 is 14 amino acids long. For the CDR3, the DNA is TGCGCCAGCAGCTTGGACAGTTCGAACACTGAAGCTTTCTTT. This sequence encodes CASSLDSSNTEAFF.

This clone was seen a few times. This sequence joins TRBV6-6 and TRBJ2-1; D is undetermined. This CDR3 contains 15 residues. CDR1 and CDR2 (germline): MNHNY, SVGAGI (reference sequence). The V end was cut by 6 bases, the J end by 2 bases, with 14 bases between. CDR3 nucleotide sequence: TGTGCCAGCAGCCTCAGACAAGGTGCCTACAATGAGCAGTTCTTC. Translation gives CASSLRQGAYNEQFF.

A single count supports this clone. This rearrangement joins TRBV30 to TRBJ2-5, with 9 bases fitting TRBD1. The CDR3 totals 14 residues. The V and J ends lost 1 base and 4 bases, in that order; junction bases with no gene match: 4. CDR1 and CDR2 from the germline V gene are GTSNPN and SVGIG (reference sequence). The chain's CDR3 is CAWSATGGGETQYF. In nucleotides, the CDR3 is TGTGCCTGGAGTGCCACAGGGGGCGGAGAGACCCAGTACTTC.

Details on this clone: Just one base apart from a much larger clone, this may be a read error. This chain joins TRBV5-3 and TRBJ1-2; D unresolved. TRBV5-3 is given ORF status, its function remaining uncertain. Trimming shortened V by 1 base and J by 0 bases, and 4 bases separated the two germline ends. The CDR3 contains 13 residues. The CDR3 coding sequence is TGTGCCAGAAGCTTGACAGCTAACTATGGCTACACCTTC. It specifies CARSLTANYGYTF.

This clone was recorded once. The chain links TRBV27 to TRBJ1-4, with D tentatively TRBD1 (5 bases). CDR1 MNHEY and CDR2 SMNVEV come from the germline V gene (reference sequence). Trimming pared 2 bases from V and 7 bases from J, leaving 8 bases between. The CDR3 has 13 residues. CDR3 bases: TGTGCCAGCAGTTTAAGGGGTAGTGAAAAACTGTTTTTT. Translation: CASSLRGSEKLFF.

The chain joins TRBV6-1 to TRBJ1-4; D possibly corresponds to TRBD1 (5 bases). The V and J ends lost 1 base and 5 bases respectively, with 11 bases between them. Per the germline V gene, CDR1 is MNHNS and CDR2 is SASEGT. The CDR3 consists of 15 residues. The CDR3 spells CASSEGAGANEKLFF. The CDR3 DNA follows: TGTGCCAGCAGTGAAGGGGCTGGGGCAAATGAAAAACTGTTTTTT.

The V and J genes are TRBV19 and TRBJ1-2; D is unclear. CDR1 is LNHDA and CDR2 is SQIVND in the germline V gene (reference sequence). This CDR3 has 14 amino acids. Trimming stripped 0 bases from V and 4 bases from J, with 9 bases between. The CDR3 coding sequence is TGTGCCAGTAGTATAGATCGGCGGTCCTATGGCTACACCTTC. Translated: CASSIDRRSYGYTF.

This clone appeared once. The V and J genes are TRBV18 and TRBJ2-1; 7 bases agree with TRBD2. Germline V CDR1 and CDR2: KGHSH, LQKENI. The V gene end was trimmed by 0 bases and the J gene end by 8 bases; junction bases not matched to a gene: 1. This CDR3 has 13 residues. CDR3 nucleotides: TGTGCCAGCTCACCACCGGGGGGGGATGAGCAGTTCTTC. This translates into CASSPPGGDEQFF.

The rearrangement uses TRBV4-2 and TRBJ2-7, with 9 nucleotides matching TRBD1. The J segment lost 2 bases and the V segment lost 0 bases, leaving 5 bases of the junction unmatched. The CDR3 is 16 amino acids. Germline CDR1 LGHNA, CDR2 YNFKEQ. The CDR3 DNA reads TGTGCCAGCAGCCAAGATGAAGGGACAGGGACCTACGAGCAGTACTTC. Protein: CASSQDEGTGTYEQYF.

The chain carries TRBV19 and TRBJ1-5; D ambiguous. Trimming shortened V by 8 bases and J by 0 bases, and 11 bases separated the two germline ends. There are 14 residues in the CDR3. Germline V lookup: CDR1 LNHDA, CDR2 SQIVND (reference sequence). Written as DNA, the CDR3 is TGTGCCAGTGCCCCGCGGAATAGCAATCAGCCCCAGCATTTT. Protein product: CASAPRNSNQPQHF. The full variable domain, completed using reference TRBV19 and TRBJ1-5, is DGGITQSPKYLFRKEGQNVTLSCEQNLNHDAMYWYRQDPGQGLRLIYYSQIVNDFQKGDIAEGYSVSREKKESFPLTVTSAQKNPTAFYLCASAPRNSNQPQHFGDGTRLSIL.